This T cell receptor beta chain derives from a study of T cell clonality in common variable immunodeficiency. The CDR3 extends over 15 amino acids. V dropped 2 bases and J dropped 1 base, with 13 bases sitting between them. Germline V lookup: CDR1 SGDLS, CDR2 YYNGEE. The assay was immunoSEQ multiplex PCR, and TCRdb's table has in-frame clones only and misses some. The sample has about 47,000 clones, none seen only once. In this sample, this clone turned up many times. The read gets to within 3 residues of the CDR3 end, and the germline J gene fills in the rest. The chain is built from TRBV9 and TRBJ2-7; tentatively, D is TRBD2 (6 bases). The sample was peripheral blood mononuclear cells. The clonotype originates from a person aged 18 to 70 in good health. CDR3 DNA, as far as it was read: TGTGCCAGCAGCGTGTCCGGGGGAGTATCCTACGAG. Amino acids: CASSVSGGVSYE. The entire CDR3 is CASSVSGGVSYEQYF.